These 23 T cell receptor beta chains were sequenced from one sample in a study of post-analysis software for immune sequencing data. Study results and limitations: The five TRBV segments detected at higher frequency in patients than in controls included TRBV5-6, TRBV5-1 and TRBV20-1.

cDNA libraries for TCR beta contained unique molecular identifiers. From the PCR reads, TCRdb called clonotypes with MiXCR, one entry per CDR3 protein. The sample consists of 250,000 to 300,000 distinct CDR3 sequences, less than 40% of them appearing once. These receptors lack a known antigen. Material for sequencing was blood. These TCRs come from a girl aged 10-17 years with multiple sclerosis.

CDR3 amino acids: CSVAGYDNQPQHF. CDR3 in DNA: TGCAGCGTTGCAGGGTACGATAATCAGCCCCAGCATTTT. V gene TRBV29-1 combines with J gene TRBJ1-5; D perhaps matches TRBD1 (5 bases). With 4 bases removed from V and 4 bases from J, the gap between germline ends came to 11 bases. Germline assignment: CDR1 SQVTM and CDR2 ANQGSEA. This CDR3 is built from 13 residues.

The rearrangement links TRBV20-1 to TRBJ2-1, with TRBD1 matching over 9 bases. V shed 5 bases, J shed 3 bases, and the junction held 8 bases outside the gene matches. CDR3 length equals 15 residues. The V gene's germline CDR1 is DFQATT and CDR2 SNEGSKA (reference sequence). The CDR3 DNA follows: TGCAGTGCTTCGACAGGGGGTGTAAGCTACAATGAGCAGTTCTTC. Protein product: CSASTGGVSYNEQFF.

The chain employs TRBV25-1 and TRBJ2-3; 7 positions agree with TRBD2. The length of the CDR3 is 17 residues. V trimming: 1 base; J trimming: 3 bases; junction bases outside the gene matches: 10. CDR1 and CDR2 (germline): MGHDK, SYGVNS. This CDR3 reads CASSELSASGNTDTQYF. The CDR3 DNA reads as TGTGCCAGCAGTGAATTATCGGCGAGCGGGAATACAGATACGCAGTATTTT. The full variable domain, in which reference TRBV25-1 and TRBJ2-3 provide the parts outside the CDR3, is EADIYQTPRYLVIGTGKKITLECSQTMGHDKMYWYQQDPGMELHLIHYSYGVNSTEKGDLSSESTVSRIRTEHFPLTLESARPSHTSQYLCASSELSASGNTDTQYFGPGTRLTVL.

This clonotype was detected many times. J is TRBJ2-2 and V is TRBV5-1; 7 bases match TRBD1. J lost 4 bases, V lost 7 bases, and 10 bases had no gene match. Germline CDR1 reads SGHRS; CDR2 reads YFSETQ. The CDR3 runs to 15 residues. The CDR3 protein is CASHPGQALTGELFF. CDR3 nucleotide sequence: TGCGCCAGCCACCCCGGACAGGCTCTCACCGGGGAGCTGTTTTTT.

Turning to this clonotype: A much larger clone lies one base from this, so it may be a read error. The chain uses TRBV7-2 and TRBJ2-1, with a weak D call TRBD1 (6 bases). The tail of the sequence fits TRBJ2-7 better, so the J call may be wrong. The CDR3 contains 11 residues. The germline V gene has CDR1 SGHTA and CDR2 FQGNSA. CDR3 amino acids: CASRVGGEQYF. CDR3 sequence (DNA): TGTGCCAGCAGGGTAGGGGGTGAGCAGTACTTC.

Points on this clonotype: Given a much more abundant clone one base away, this may be a read error. The chain has TRBV20-1 and TRBJ2-1; 8 bases map to TRBD2. Germline V gives CDR1 DFQATT, CDR2 SNEGSKA (reference sequence). The trim removed 6 bases at V and 2 bases at J, leaving 9 bases unmatched. The CDR3 covers 15 residues. The CDR3 DNA reads TGCAGTGCCCTCTCTGGGCGGGAGGCCTACAATGAGCAGTTCTTC. Amino acid sequence: CSALSGREAYNEQFF.

This clonotype appeared a few times. CDR3 in amino acids: CASSLVVPANTGELFF. As DNA, the CDR3 is TGCGCCAGCAGCTTGGTTGTCCCCGCGAACACCGGGGAGCTGTTTTTT. The V gene is TRBV5-1, the J gene TRBJ2-2; D not certain. V gave up 0 bases and J gave up 0 bases, with 9 bases separating them. CDR3 length: 16 residues. The germline V gene encodes CDR1 SGHRS and CDR2 YFSETQ.

In its sample, this clonotype was seen a few times. With a much larger clone just one base away, this may be a read error. CDR3 nucleotide sequence: TGTGCCAGCAGTTACGGGGGGCCTATGGGGACCCAGTTCTTC. Protein product: CASSYGGPMGTQFF. This sequence joins TRBV6-6 and TRBJ2-1, with D tentatively TRBD1 or TRBD2 (6 bases each). In germline, CDR1 is MNHNY, CDR2 SVGAGI (reference sequence). There are 14 residues in the CDR3. V lost 2 bases, J lost 13 bases, and 18 bases lay in between.

The sample holds many counts of this clonotype. CDR3 bases: TGCGCCAGCAGCACCACTAGCACAGATACGCAGTATTTT. It encodes CASSTTSTDTQYF. This chain uses TRBV5-1 with TRBJ2-3, with D unresolved. CDR1 SGHRS and CDR2 YFSETQ come from the germline V gene. CDR3 length: 13 amino acids. V shed 4 bases and J shed 0 bases, with 6 bases lying between them.

This clonotype was counted at least ten times. J is TRBJ1-1 and V is TRBV21-1. TRBV21-1 is a pseudogene locus. CDR3 length: 12 residues. The chain's CDR3 is CASTKGSTEAFF. The DNA of the CDR3 is TGTGCCAGCACCAAGGGAAGCACTGAAGCTTTCTTT.

The V and J genes are TRBV20-1 and TRBJ1-2; D remains ambiguous. Germline-derived CDR1 and CDR2 are DFQATT and SNEGSKA (reference sequence). The CDR3 contains 14 residues. Trimming removed 4 bases at V and 2 bases at J, with 14 bases between. Here the CDR3 reads CSATRPDRNYGYTF. The CDR3 coding sequence is TGCAGTGCTACACGTCCGGACCGAAACTATGGCTACACCTTC.

V is TRBV5-1 and J is TRBJ2-3; D remains unclear. The CDR3 is 14 amino acids. The germline V and J ends were trimmed by 0 bases and 5 bases, with 10 bases remaining between them. Germline CDR1 SGHRS, CDR2 YFSETQ. The CDR3, as DNA: TGCGCCAGCAGCTTGGAAGCGACCGAAGATACGCAGTATTTT. This gives the protein CASSLEATEDTQYF.

This clonotype has a handful of counts. V gene TRBV5-1 combines with J gene TRBJ2-7; D is perhaps TRBD1 or TRBD2 (5 bases each). This CDR3 spans 15 amino acids. V lost 2 bases to trimming and J lost 0 bases, with 12 bases between them. Germline CDR1 is SGHRS and CDR2 is YFSETQ. CDR3 loop: CASSLTGDRSYEQYF. As DNA, the CDR3 is TGCGCCAGCAGCTTAACTGGGGACCGCTCCTACGAGCAGTACTTC.

The chain recombines TRBV24-1 with TRBJ2-7, with D possibly matching TRBD1 (7 bases). The tail of the sequence fits TRBJ2-5 better, so the J call may be wrong. Germline V gene lookup returns CDR1 KGHDR and CDR2 SFDVKD. The CDR3 totals 14 residues. CDR3 DNA sequence: TGTGCCACCAGTGATCAGGGGGGCCAGGAGACCCAGTACTTC. It specifies CATSDQGGQETQYF.

This clonotype was found many times. J is TRBJ2-3 and V is TRBV7-8; D remains unclear. Per germline, CDR1 SGHVS and CDR2 FQNEAQ. V lost 4 bases and J lost 0, with 5 bases in between. The CDR3 extends over 13 amino acids. CDR3 nucleotides: TGTGCCAGCAGCTCGTTTAGCACAGATACGCAGTATTTT. This gives the protein CASSSFSTDTQYF.

This clonotype was detected many times. The rearrangement joins TRBV10-3 to TRBJ2-1, with 7 bases aligning to TRBD2. V dropped 9 bases and J dropped 9; count of bases not matched to a gene: 11. CDR1 ENHRY and CDR2 SYGVKD come from the germline V gene. This CDR3 region has 13 residues. The CDR3: CAISNGLEGEQFF. The CDR3 bases are TGTGCCATAAGTAACGGACTAGAGGGTGAGCAGTTCTTC.

The table lists this clonotype with many counts. The chain combines TRBV5-6 with TRBJ2-3; 8 nucleotides align to TRBD2. The CDR3 extends over 16 amino acids. Germline loops: CDR1 SGHDT, CDR2 YYEEEE. The junction had 10 bases not matched to a gene; V was cut back by 0 bases and J by 7 bases. Written as DNA, the CDR3 is TGTGCCAGCAGCTTGGAATCTGGGACGGGGGGGAATACGCAGTATTTT. Translation: CASSLESGTGGNTQYF.

This clonotype was counted many times. The genes are TRBV2 and TRBJ2-1; 8 nucleotides agree with TRBD2. The germline CDR1 and CDR2 sequences are SNHLY and FYNNEI. This CDR3 spans 13 amino acids. V trimming: 5 bases; J trimming: 5 bases; junction bases outside the gene matches: 2. For the CDR3, the DNA is TGTGCCAGCAGTTCCGGGGGGGACAATGAGCAGTTCTTC. Its translation is CASSSGGDNEQFF.

CDR3 region: CASSLSTGADHEQYF. CDR3 nucleotides: TGCGCCAGCAGCCTCTCGACAGGGGCGGACCACGAGCAGTACTTC. The chain links TRBV5-1 to TRBJ2-7; 8 bases agree with TRBD1. The germline V gene encodes CDR1 SGHRS and CDR2 YFSETQ. Unmatched junction bases numbered 11, after V lost 4 bases and J lost 5 bases. The CDR3 runs to 15 residues.

The CDR3 sequence: CSAPSRGVHTF. For the CDR3, the DNA is TGCAGTGCTCCGAGCCGGGGAGTTCACACCTTC. The chain is built from TRBV20-1 and TRBJ1-2; D uncertain. Trimming shortened V by 5 bases and J by 12 bases, and 16 bases separated the two germline ends. This CDR3 contains 11 residues. Germline V lookup: CDR1 DFQATT, CDR2 SNEGSKA (reference sequence).

This clonotype was seen only a few times. This rearrangement joins TRBV20-1 to TRBJ1-1, with a possible D match to TRBD1 (6 bases). Germline V gene sequence: CDR1 DFQATT, CDR2 SNEGSKA (reference sequence). This CDR3 is built from 14 residues. The germline V and J ends were trimmed by 5 bases and 1 base, with 14 bases remaining between them. The DNA for the CDR3 is TGCAGTGCTCTGGGGGGGGCCGGGAACACTGAAGCTTTCTTT. It yields the protein CSALGGAGNTEAFF.

The rearrangement uses TRBV6-2 or TRBV6-3 and TRBJ2-1; TRBD1 aligns across 9 bases. Germline values: CDR1 MNHEY, CDR2 SVGEGT. With 6 bases clipped from V and 1 base from J, the junction kept 4 bases outside the gene matches. This CDR3 has 15 amino acids. The CDR3 is CASRGGTGSYNEQFF. CDR3 nucleotide sequence: TGTGCCAGCAGGGGCGGGACAGGGTCCTACAATGAGCAGTTCTTC.

In this sample, this clonotype turned up a few times. This sequence joins TRBV12-3 or TRBV12-4 and TRBJ1-2, with 10 bases lining up with TRBD1. V dropped 6 bases and J dropped 12; count of bases not matched to a gene: 4. The CDR3 spans 11 residues. The CDR3 nucleotides are TGTGCCAGCAGCCAGGGACAGGGGAACACCTTC. This translates into CASSQGQGNTF.